The T cell receptor (beta chain) under discussion was sequenced for a study of shared clonotypes between healthy human individuals. Assay: immunoSEQ multiplex PCR; the TCRdb copy retains only in-frame clones and omits some. The top ten hold approximately 0.5% of the sample, which has more than 1 million clones, around 82% seen once. Trimming cost V 11 bases and J 5 bases, with 18 bases left between them. Germline V gene lookup returns CDR1 LNHDA and CDR2 SQIVND (reference sequence). This CDR3 has 13 residues. Sequencing input: memory CD4+ T cells from PBMCs. Subset specified: CD45RA-negative fraction. The receptor comes from a man between 18 and 35 years old in good health. Some clones in this sample may be carry-over from other donors' samples. The chain links TRBV19 to TRBJ1-1; D remains unclear. This CDR3 is CAVSGTSKTEAFF. The CDR3 nucleotides read TGTGCCGTCTCCGGAACTAGTAAGACTGAAGCTTTCTTT.